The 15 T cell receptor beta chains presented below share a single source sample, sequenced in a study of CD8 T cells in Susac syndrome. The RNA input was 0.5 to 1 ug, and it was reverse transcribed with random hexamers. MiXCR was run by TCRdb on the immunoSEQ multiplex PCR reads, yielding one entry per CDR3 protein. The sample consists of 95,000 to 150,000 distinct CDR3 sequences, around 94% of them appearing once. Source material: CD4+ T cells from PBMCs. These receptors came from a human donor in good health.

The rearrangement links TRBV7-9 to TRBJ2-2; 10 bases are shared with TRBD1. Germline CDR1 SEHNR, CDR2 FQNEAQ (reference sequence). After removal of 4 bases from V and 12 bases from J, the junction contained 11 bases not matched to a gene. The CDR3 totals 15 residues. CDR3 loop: CASSSGRGTGVQLFF. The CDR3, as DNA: TGTGCCAGCAGCTCCGGTCGCGGGACAGGGGTACAGCTGTTTTTT.

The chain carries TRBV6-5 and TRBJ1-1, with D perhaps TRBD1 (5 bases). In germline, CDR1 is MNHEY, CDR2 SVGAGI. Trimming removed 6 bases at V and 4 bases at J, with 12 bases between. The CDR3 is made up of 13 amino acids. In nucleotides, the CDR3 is TGTGCCAGCAGCAGAGGGGTGAGCACTGAAGCTTTCTTT. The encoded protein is CASSRGVSTEAFF.

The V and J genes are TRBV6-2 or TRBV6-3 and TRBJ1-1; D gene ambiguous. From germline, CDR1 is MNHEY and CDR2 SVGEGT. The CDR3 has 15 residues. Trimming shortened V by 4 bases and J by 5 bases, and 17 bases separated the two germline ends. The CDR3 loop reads CASSLRPRSGTEAFF. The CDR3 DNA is TGTGCCAGCAGTTTGCGACCTCGTTCGGGGACTGAAGCTTTCTTT.

The CDR3 loop reads CASSPRSGGLSYGYTF. CDR3 sequence (DNA): TGTGCCAGCAGCCCGCGGTCAGGAGGCCTAAGTTATGGCTACACCTTC. The V call is TRBV7-2, the J call TRBJ1-2; D gene uncertain. Germline assignment: CDR1 SGHTA and CDR2 FQGNSA. V gave up 5 bases and J gave up 5 bases, with 21 bases separating them. The CDR3 runs 16 residues.

This CDR3 is CASGLVPGLANHEQYF. In DNA, the CDR3 is TGTGCTAGTGGTTTGGTACCGGGACTAGCGAACCACGAGCAGTACTTC. The V and J genes are TRBV12-5 and TRBJ2-7; 10 nucleotides agree with TRBD2. The junction had 7 bases not matched to a gene; V was cut back by 0 bases and J by 5 bases. The CDR3 has 16 residues. From germline, CDR1 is LGHNT and CDR2 FRNRAP.

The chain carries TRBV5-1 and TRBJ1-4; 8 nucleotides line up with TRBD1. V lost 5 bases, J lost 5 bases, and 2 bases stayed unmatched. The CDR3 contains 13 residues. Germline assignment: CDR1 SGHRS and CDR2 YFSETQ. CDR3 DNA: TGCGCCAGCAGATACAGGGGGAATGAAAAACTGTTTTTT. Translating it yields CASRYRGNEKLFF. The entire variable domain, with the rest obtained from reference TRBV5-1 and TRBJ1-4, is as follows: KAGVTQTPRYLIKTRGQQVTLSCSPISGHRSVSWYQQTPGQGLQFLFEYFSETQRNKGNFPGRFSGRQFSNSRSEMNVSTLELGDSALYLCASRYRGNEKLFFGSGTQLSVL.

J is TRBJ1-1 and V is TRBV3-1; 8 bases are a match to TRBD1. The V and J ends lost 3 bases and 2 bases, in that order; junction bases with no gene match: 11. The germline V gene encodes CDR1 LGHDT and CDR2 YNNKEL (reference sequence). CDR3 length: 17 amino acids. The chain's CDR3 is CASSHLGTGSYNTEAFF. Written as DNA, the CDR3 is TGTGCCAGCAGCCACTTGGGGACAGGATCTTATAACACTGAAGCTTTCTTT.

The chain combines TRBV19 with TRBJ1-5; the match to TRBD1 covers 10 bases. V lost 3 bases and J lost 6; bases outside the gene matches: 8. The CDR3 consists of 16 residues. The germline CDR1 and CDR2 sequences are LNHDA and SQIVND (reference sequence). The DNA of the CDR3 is TGTGCCAGTAGTATCGAACGGGACAGGGGAACTCAGCCCCAGCATTTT. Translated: CASSIERDRGTQPQHF.

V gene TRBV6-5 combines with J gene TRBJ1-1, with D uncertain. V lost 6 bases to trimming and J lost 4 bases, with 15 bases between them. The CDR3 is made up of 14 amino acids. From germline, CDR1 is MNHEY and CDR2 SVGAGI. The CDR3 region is CASRRRATGTEAFF. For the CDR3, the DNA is TGTGCCAGCAGACGCCGGGCGACGGGCACTGAAGCTTTCTTT.

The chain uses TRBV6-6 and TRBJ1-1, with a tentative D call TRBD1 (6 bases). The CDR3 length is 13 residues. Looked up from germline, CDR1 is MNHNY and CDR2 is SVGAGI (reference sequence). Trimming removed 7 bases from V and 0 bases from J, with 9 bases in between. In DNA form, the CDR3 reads TGTGCCAGCACTGGACAGATGAACACTGAAGCTTTCTTT. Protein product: CASTGQMNTEAFF.

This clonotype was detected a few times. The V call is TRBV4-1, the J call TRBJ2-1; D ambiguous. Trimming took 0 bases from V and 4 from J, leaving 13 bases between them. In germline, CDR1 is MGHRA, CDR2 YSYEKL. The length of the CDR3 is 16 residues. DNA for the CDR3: TGCGCCAGCAGCCAAGATCAATCGGCAGCGTACAATGAGCAGTTCTTC. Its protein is CASSQDQSAAYNEQFF.

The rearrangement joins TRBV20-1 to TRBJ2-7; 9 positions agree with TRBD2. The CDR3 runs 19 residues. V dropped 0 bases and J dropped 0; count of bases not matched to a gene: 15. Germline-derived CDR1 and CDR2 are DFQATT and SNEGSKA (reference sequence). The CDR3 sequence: CSARDRAGGVFGSSYEQYF. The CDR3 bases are TGCAGTGCTAGAGATCGGGCGGGAGGGGTATTTGGGAGCTCCTACGAGCAGTACTTC.

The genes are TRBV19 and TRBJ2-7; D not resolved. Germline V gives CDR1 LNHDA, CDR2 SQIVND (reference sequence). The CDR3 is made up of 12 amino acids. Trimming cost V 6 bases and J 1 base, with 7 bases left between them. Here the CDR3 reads CASSGLSYEQYF. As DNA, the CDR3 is TGTGCCAGTAGCGGGCTTTCCTACGAGCAGTACTTC.

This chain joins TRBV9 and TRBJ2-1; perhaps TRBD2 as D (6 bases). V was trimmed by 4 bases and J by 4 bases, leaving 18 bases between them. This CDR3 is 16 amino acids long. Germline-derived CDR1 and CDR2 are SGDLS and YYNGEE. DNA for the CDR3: TGTGCCAGCAGCATCAGCGGAGTTCGGGGGTACAATGAGCAGTTCTTC. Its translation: CASSISGVRGYNEQFF.

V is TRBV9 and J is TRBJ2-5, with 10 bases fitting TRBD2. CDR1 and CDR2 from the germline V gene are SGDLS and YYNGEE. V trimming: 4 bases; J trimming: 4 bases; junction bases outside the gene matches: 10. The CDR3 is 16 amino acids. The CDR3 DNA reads TGTGCCAGCAGCCCCCCCTTAGCGGGAGGAGGAGAGACCCAGTACTTC. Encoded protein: CASSPPLAGGGETQYF.